One sample yielded the 23 T cell receptor beta chains listed below, sequenced in a study of T-cell reconstitution after alpha-beta-depleted transplantation in children. Unique molecular identifiers were used to barcode this TCRbeta library. MiXCR, run by TCRdb on the PCR reads, gives a single entry per CDR3 protein. The sample has around 600,000 distinct CDR3 sequences, around 17% seen once. The source material was PBMCs from the stem cell graft donor, sampled from the stem cell graft. Receptor source: a human donor who donated a stem cell graft to a child with acute myeloid leukemia.

This clonotype was seen only a few times. V usage is TRBV27 and J usage is TRBJ1-1; no firm D call. CDR3 size: 13 residues. From germline, CDR1 is MNHEY and CDR2 SMNVEV (reference sequence). The V end was cut by 5 bases, the J end by 4 bases, with 11 bases between. Here the CDR3 DNA reads TGTGCCAGCAGTCAGAGGGTCGTCACTGAAGCTTTCTTT. Translated: CASSQRVVTEAFF.

This clonotype occurred a few times. The rearrangement uses TRBV20-1 and TRBJ2-7; the D gene could be TRBD1 or TRBD2 (5 bases each). CDR1 DFQATT and CDR2 SNEGSKA come from the germline V gene (reference sequence). Between the trimmed V and J ends, which lost 0 bases and 2 bases, there was a span of 17 bases. CDR3 length equals 16 residues. The CDR3 here is CSARDPGTSGPYEQYF. CDR3 coding DNA: TGCAGTGCTAGAGATCCCGGGACGTCGGGACCCTACGAGCAGTACTTC.

This clonotype has a count of ten or more. This rearrangement joins TRBV29-1 to TRBJ2-5; D is uncertain. Germline CDR1 SQVTM, CDR2 ANQGSEA. Trimming removed 6 bases at V and 5 bases at J, with 10 bases between. The CDR3 has 11 residues. As DNA, the CDR3 is TGCAGCGTCGAGCTGGGGGAGACCCAGTACTTC. Protein: CSVELGETQYF.

The rearrangement joins TRBV20-1 to TRBJ1-5, with D unclear. CDR1 and CDR2 from the germline V gene are DFQATT and SNEGSKA (reference sequence). The V end lost 6 bases, the J end lost 4 bases, and 31 bases lay between the germline ends. This CDR3 has 19 amino acids. The CDR3 loop is CSAVLLRGDTEPLNQPQHF. CDR3 sequence (DNA): TGCAGTGCAGTATTATTAAGAGGAGACACCGAGCCCCTTAATCAGCCCCAGCATTTT.

This clonotype was recorded at least ten times. This sequence joins TRBV12-3 or TRBV12-4 and TRBJ1-1; D not certain. Trimming pared 0 bases from V and 7 bases from J, leaving 9 bases between. The CDR3 length is 13 residues. The CDR3 is CASSLAAGSEAFF. Here the CDR3 DNA reads TGTGCCAGCAGTTTAGCGGCGGGAAGTGAAGCTTTCTTT.

This clonotype came up a few times. The V call is TRBV20-1, the J call TRBJ2-5; D not certain. This CDR3 is built from 14 residues. The germline gives CDR1 DFQATT, CDR2 SNEGSKA (reference sequence). V was cut by 3 bases and J by 2 bases, with 13 bases left in between. CDR3: CSARFSGKQETQYF. CDR3 sequence (DNA): TGCAGTGCTAGGTTTTCGGGTAAACAAGAGACCCAGTACTTC.

The table lists this clonotype with many counts. The chain carries TRBV4-1 and TRBJ2-2; possibly TRBD2 for D (7 bases). The CDR3 totals 15 residues. In germline, CDR1 is MGHRA, CDR2 YSYEKL. With 0 bases removed from V and 5 bases from J, the gap between germline ends came to 10 bases. In nucleotides, the CDR3 is TGCGCCAGCAGCCAAGACAGGGGAGGGACCGGGGAGCTGTTTTTT. Its translation is CASSQDRGGTGELFF.

The table lists this clonotype with many counts. The genes are TRBV7-2 and TRBJ2-7; D uncertain. Germline CDR1 is SGHTA and CDR2 is FQGNSA. CDR3 length equals 15 residues. The ends were cut back, 1 base at V and 3 bases at J, with 13 bases in the middle. In DNA form, the CDR3 reads TGTGCCAGCAGCTTAGAGTTGGCAGCCAACTACGAGCAGTACTTC. Protein sequence: CASSLELAANYEQYF.

This clonotype occurred many times. CDR3 bases: TGTGCCAGCACCCTCGCTGAAGCTTTCTTT. It codes for CASTLAEAFF. The chain links TRBV12-3 or TRBV12-4 to TRBJ1-1; D not resolved. The CDR3 sequence is 10 residues long. V gave up 7 bases and J gave up 6 bases, with 6 bases separating them.

This clonotype was recorded at least ten times. The chain recombines TRBV29-1 with TRBJ1-2, with 9 bases fitting TRBD1. Germline V gene sequence: CDR1 SQVTM, CDR2 ANQGSEA. V shed 1 base and J 4 bases; nucleotides not matched to a gene: 4. This CDR3 comprises 14 residues. The CDR3: CSVEAEQGAYGYTF. CDR3 sequence (DNA): TGCAGCGTTGAAGCGGAACAGGGGGCCTATGGCTACACCTTC.

This clonotype showed up many times. This chain connects TRBV29-1 to TRBJ2-3; D perhaps matches TRBD1 (6 bases). Trimming shortened V by 6 bases and J by 0 bases, and 10 bases separated the two germline ends. Germline V gene lookup returns CDR1 SQVTM and CDR2 ANQGSEA. CDR3 size: 13 residues. In DNA, the CDR3 is TGCAGCGTATGGGACACAAGCACAGATACGCAGTATTTT. This codes for CSVWDTSTDTQYF.

This clonotype occurred a few times. This chain links TRBV7-2 with TRBJ1-3; D call uncertain. The CDR3 runs to 17 residues. Germline V gene data show CDR1 as SGHTA and CDR2 as FQGNSA. Deletions cut 2 bases from V and 0 bases from J, with 14 bases between. The CDR3 is CASSLRGAAISGNTIYF. CDR3 sequence (DNA): TGTGCCAGCAGCTTACGCGGAGCTGCGATCTCTGGAAACACCATATATTTT.

CDR3: CASSGEVSVFQPQHF. In DNA form, the CDR3 reads TGTGCCAGCAGCGGAGAGGTATCCGTTTTTCAGCCCCAGCATTTT. V is TRBV7-2 and J is TRBJ1-5; D unclear. The CDR3 runs 15 residues. Germline V gene data show CDR1 as SGHTA and CDR2 as FQGNSA. V was shortened by 5 bases and J by 6 bases, with 17 bases between the two germline ends. Using reference TRBV7-2 and TRBJ1-5 for the parts outside the CDR3, the full variable domain is GAGVSQSPSNKVTEKGKDVELRCDPISGHTALYWYRQSLGQGLEFLIYFQGNSAPDKSGLPSDRFSAERTGGSVSTLTIQRTQQEDSAVYLCASSGEVSVFQPQHFGDGTRLSIL.

This clonotype has a single count. A clone one base away is much larger, so this may be a read error. The rearrangement uses TRBV20-1 and TRBJ1-4; a possible D gene is TRBD1 (5 bases). The ends were cut back, 7 bases at V and 7 bases at J, with 10 bases in the middle. Germline V gives CDR1 DFQATT, CDR2 SNEGSKA (reference sequence). CDR3 length equals 11 residues. The CDR3 sequence is CSVTDSEKLFF. In DNA, the CDR3 is TGCAGTGTGACAGATAGTGAAAAACTGTTTTTT.

This clonotype was counted many times. J is TRBJ2-4 and V is TRBV7-2; D is unresolved. The germline V and J ends were trimmed by 4 bases and 16 bases, with 17 bases remaining between them. The CDR3 length is 12 residues. Germline V gene sequence: CDR1 SGHTA, CDR2 FQGNSA. The CDR3 nucleotides read TGTGCCAGCAGCTCGCAACCGGGTCACCCTTACTTC. Translating gives CASSSQPGHPYF.

This clonotype has ten or more counts. The chain couples TRBV20-1 to TRBJ2-3; 8 bases match TRBD2. Germline V gives CDR1 DFQATT, CDR2 SNEGSKA (reference sequence). The trim removed 3 bases at V and 1 base at J, leaving 3 bases unmatched. This CDR3 contains 14 residues. CDR3: CSASSSGGTDTQYF. CDR3 sequence (DNA): TGCAGTGCTAGCAGTAGCGGGGGCACAGATACGCAGTATTTT.

In this sample, this clonotype turned up many times. The chain is built from TRBV5-1 and TRBJ2-2; D not resolved. Trimming cost V 2 bases and J 7 bases, with 6 bases left between them. The CDR3 has 12 residues. Germline CDR1 reads SGHRS; CDR2 reads YFSETQ. CDR3 sequence reads: CASSFSSGELFF. For the CDR3, the DNA is TGCGCCAGCAGCTTTAGCAGCGGGGAGCTGTTTTTT.

V gene TRBV5-1 combines with J gene TRBJ1-1, with D uncertain. Germline V gene lookup returns CDR1 SGHRS and CDR2 YFSETQ. CDR3 size: 14 residues. V was clipped by 0 bases and J by 3 bases, with 9 bases between them. CDR3 in amino acids: CASSLEWTYTEAFF. The CDR3 DNA is TGCGCCAGCAGCTTGGAGTGGACCTACACTGAAGCTTTCTTT.

This chain uses TRBV24-1 with TRBJ2-4; possible D gene TRBD1, 5 bases. The germline gives CDR1 KGHDR, CDR2 SFDVKD. V shed 0 bases and J shed 9 bases, with 11 bases lying between them. This CDR3 contains 14 residues. The CDR3 DNA reads TGTGCCACCAGTGATTTGCGGGCAGGGTTCATTCAGTACTTC. The encoded protein is CATSDLRAGFIQYF.

The genes are TRBV7-9 and TRBJ2-5, with D unclear. CDR3 length: 12 residues. Trimming removed 7 bases from V and 3 bases from J, with 9 bases in between. CDR1 and CDR2 from the germline V gene are SEHNR and FQNEAQ (reference sequence). The CDR3 nucleotides read TGTGCCAGCACACGGATTGAAGAGACCCAGTACTTC. Translation: CASTRIEETQYF.

Ten or more counts support this clonotype. The V and J genes are TRBV24-1 and TRBJ2-7, with D maybe TRBD2 (6 bases). The CDR3 sequence is 13 residues long. Germline CDR1 KGHDR, CDR2 SFDVKD. Trimming took off 0 bases at V and 4 bases at J, with 6 bases between the two ends. Written as DNA, the CDR3 is TGTGCCACCAGTGATTTGCGGGAGTACGAGCAGTACGTC. Its protein product is CATSDLREYEQYV.

The gene calls are TRBV5-1 and TRBJ2-1; possibly TRBD1 or TRBD2 for D (5 bases each). The CDR3 totals 16 residues. With 2 bases removed from V and 0 bases from J, the gap between germline ends came to 12 bases. Germline V gene data show CDR1 as SGHRS and CDR2 as YFSETQ. The CDR3 reads CASSFRGPSSYNEQFF. CDR3 coding DNA: TGCGCCAGCAGCTTCCGGGGACCAAGCTCCTACAATGAGCAGTTCTTC.

The V and J genes are TRBV7-2 and TRBJ2-1; TRBD2 matches 10 bases. V shed 5 bases and J 10 bases; nucleotides not matched to a gene: 11. Germline loops: CDR1 SGHTA, CDR2 FQGNSA. CDR3 length: 15 residues. This CDR3 reads CASSLSGGLYGEQFF. CDR3 nucleotides: TGTGCCAGCAGCCTTAGCGGGGGGCTTTACGGAGAGCAGTTCTTC.